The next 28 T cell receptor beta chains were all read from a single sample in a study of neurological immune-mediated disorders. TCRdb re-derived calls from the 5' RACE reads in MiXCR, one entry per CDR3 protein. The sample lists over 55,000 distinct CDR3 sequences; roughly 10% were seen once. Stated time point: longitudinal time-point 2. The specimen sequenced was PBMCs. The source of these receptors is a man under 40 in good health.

CDR3 coding DNA: TGTGCCAGCAGTCACCGGACAGGACATGTCCCAGATACGCAGTATTTT. This gives the protein CASSHRTGHVPDTQYF. V is TRBV6-6 and J is TRBJ2-3, with TRBD1 identical over 7 bases. The V segment lost 5 bases and the J segment 4 bases; nucleotides outside the gene matches: 12. The CDR3 length is 16 residues. CDR1 is MNHNY, CDR2 SVGAGI, per germline (reference sequence).

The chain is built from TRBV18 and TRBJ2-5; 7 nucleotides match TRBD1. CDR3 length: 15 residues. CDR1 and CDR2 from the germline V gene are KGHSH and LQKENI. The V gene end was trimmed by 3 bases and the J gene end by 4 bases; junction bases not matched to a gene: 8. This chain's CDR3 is CASSPMTGWGETQYF. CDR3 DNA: TGTGCCAGCTCACCCATGACAGGGTGGGGAGAGACCCAGTACTTC.

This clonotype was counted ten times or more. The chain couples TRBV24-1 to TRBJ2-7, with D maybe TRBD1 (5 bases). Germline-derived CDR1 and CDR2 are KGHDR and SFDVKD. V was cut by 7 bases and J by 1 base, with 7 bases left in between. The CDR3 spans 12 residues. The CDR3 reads CATSQGSYEQYF. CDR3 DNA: TGTGCCACCAGCCAGGGATCCTACGAGCAGTACTTC.

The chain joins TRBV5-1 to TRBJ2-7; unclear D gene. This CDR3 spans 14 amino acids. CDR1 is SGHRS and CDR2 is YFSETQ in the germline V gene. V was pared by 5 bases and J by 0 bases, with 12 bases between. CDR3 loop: CASRVGSSSYEQYF. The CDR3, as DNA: TGCGCCAGCAGGGTGGGTTCGTCCTCCTACGAGCAGTACTTC. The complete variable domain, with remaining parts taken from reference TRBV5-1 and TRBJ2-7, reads KAGVTQTPRYLIKTRGQQVTLSCSPISGHRSVSWYQQTPGQGLQFLFEYFSETQRNKGNFPGRFSGRQFSNSRSEMNVSTLELGDSALYLCASRVGSSSYEQYFGPGTRLTVT.

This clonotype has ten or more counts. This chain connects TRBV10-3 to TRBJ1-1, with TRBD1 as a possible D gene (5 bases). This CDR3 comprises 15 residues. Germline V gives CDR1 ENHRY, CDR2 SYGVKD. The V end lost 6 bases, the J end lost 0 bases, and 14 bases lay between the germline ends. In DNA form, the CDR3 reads TGTGCCATCAGGGGAGGGGCCGGTATGAACACTGAAGCTTTCTTT. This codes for CAIRGGAGMNTEAFF.

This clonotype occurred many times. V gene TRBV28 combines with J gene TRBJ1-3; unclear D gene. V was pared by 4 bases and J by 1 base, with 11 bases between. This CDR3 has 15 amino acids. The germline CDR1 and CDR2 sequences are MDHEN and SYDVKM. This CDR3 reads CASSSLSRSGNTIYF. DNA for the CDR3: TGTGCCAGCAGTTCTCTTTCTCGATCTGGAAACACCATATATTTT.

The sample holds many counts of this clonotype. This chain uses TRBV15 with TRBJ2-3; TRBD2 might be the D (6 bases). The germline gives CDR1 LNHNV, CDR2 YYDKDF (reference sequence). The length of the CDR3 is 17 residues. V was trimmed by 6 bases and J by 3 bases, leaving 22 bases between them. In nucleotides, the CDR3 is TGTGCCACCAGGTTAAGGGTATCGGGAGATGAGACAGATACGCAGTATTTT. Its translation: CATRLRVSGDETDTQYF.

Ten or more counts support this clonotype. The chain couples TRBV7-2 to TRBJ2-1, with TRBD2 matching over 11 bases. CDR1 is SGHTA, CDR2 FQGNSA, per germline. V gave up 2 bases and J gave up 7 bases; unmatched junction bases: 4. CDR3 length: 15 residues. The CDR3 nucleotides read TGTGCCAGCAGCTTAACTAGCGGGAGCTGGAATGAGCAGTTCTTC. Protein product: CASSLTSGSWNEQFF.

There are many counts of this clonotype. The CDR3 region is CASTPGGKYEQYF. CDR3 DNA: TGTGCCAGCACCCCAGGGGGAAAGTACGAGCAGTACTTC. The chain is built from TRBV6-2 or TRBV6-3 and TRBJ2-7; 7 nucleotides align to TRBD1. The V gene's germline CDR1 is MNHEY and CDR2 SVGEGT. CDR3 length equals 13 residues. Losses at the gene ends were 7 bases for V and 4 bases for J; bases not matched to a gene: 7.

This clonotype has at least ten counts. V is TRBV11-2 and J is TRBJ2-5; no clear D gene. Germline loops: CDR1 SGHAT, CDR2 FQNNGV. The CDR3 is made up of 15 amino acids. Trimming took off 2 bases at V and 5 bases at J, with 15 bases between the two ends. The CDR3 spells CASSLMTRPSETQYF. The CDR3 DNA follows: TGTGCCAGCAGCTTAATGACACGCCCGTCGGAGACCCAGTACTTC.

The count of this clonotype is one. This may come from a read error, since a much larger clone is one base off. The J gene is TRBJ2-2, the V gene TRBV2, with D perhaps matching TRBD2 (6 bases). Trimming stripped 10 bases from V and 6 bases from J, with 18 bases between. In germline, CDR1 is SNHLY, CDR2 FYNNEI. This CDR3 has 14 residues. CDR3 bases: TGTGCCACGCCGGCGGCGGGATTTGCCGGGGAGCTGTTTTTT. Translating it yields CATPAAGFAGELFF. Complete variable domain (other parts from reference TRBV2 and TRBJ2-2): EPEVTQTPSHQVTQMGQEVILRCVPISNHLYFYWYRQILGQKVEFLVSFYNNEISEKSEIFDDQFSVERPDGSNFTLKIRSTKLEDSAMYFCATPAAGFAGELFFGEGSRLTVL.

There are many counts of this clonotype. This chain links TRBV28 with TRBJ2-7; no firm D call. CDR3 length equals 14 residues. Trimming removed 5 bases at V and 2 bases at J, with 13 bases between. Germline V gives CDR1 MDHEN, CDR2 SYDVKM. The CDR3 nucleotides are TGTGCCAGCAGTCCCCGCGGCCAGCCCTACGAGCAGTACTTC. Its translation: CASSPRGQPYEQYF.

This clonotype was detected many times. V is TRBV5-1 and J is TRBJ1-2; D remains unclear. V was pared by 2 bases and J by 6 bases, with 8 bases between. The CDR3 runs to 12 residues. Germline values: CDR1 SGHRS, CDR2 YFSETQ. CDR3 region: CASSLTQDGYTF. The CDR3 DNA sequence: TGCGCCAGCAGCTTAACCCAGGATGGCTACACCTTC.

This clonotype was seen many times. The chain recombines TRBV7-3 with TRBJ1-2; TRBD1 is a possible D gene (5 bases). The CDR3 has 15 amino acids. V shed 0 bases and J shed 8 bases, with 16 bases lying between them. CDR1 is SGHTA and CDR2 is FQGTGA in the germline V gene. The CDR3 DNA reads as TGTGCCAGCAGCTTAACCCCCGGAGGGGACCTCGGCTACACCTTC. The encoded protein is CASSLTPGGDLGYTF.

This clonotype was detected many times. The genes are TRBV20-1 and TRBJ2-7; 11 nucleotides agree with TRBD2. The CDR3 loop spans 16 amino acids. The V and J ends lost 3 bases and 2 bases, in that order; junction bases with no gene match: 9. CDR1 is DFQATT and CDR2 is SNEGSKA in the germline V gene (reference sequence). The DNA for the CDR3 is TGCAGTGCTAGGAGTCTAGCGGGAGGACTTACCTACGAGCAGTACTTC. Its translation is CSARSLAGGLTYEQYF.

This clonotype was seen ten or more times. CDR3 nucleotides: TGCAGTGCAATACGCCGGGGGGGCCGGGACGAGCAGTACTTC. Translation: CSAIRRGGRDEQYF. The chain couples TRBV20-1 to TRBJ2-7; TRBD2 matches 8 bases. There are 14 residues in the CDR3. V was pared by 6 bases and J by 5 bases, with 12 bases of the junction left unmatched. Per germline, CDR1 DFQATT and CDR2 SNEGSKA (reference sequence).

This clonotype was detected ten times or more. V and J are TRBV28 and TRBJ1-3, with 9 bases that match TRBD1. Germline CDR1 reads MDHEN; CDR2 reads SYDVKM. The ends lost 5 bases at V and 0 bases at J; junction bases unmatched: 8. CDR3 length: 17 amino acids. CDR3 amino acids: CASSTRTGADSGNTIYF. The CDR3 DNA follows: TGTGCCAGCAGTACTAGGACAGGGGCCGACTCTGGAAACACCATATATTTT.

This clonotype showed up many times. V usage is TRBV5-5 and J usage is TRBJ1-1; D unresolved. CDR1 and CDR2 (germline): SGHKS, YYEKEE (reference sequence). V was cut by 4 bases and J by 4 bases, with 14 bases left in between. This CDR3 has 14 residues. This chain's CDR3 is CASSLRSWTTEAFF. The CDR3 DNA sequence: TGTGCCAGCAGCCTGAGAAGTTGGACCACTGAAGCTTTCTTT.

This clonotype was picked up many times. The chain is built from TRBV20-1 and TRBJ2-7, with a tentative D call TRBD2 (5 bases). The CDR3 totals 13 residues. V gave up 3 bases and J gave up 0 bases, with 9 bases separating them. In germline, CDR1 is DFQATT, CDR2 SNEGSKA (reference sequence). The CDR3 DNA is TGCAGTGCTAGTCGGGAACCCTCCTACGAGCAGTACTTC. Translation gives CSASREPSYEQYF.

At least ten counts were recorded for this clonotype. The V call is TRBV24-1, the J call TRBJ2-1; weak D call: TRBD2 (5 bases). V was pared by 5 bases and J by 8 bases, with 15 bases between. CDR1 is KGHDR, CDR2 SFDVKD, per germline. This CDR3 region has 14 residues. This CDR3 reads CATSASGSKDEQFF. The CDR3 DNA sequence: TGTGCCACCAGTGCGAGCGGATCTAAGGATGAGCAGTTCTTC.

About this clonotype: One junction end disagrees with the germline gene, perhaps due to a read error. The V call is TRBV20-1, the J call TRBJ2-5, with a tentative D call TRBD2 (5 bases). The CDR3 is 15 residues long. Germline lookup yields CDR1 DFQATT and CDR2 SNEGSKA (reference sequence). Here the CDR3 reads CSASSGSSTGETRYF. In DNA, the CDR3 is TGCAGTGCCTCCTCCGGCTCTTCCACTGGGGAGACCCGGTACTTC.

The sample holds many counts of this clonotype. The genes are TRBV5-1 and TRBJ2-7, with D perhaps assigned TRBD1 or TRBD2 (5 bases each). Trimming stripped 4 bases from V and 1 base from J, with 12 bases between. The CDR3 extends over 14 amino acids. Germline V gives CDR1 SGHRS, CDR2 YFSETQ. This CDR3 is CASSTGTASYEQYF. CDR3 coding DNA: TGCGCCAGCAGCACCGGGACGGCATCCTACGAGCAGTACTTC.

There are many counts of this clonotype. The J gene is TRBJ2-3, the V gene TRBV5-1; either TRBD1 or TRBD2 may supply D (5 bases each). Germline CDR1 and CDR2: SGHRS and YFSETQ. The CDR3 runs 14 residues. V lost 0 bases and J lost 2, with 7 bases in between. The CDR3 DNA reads TGCGCCAGCAGCTTGGAGGGGACCACAGATACGCAGTATTTT. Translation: CASSLEGTTDTQYF.

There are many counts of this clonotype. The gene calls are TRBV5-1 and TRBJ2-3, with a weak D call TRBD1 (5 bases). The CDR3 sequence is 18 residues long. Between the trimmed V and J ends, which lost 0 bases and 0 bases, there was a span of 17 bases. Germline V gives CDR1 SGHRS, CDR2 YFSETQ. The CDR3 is CASSLVQGGVPSTDTQYF. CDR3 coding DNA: TGCGCCAGCAGCTTGGTGCAGGGTGGGGTTCCTAGCACAGATACGCAGTATTTT.

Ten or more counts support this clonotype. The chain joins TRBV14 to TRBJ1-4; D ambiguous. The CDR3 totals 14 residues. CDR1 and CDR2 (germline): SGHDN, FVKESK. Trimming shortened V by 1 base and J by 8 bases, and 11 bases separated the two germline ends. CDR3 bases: TGTGCCAGCAGCCAAGTCGGGATCGTAGAAAAACTGTTTTTT. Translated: CASSQVGIVEKLFF.

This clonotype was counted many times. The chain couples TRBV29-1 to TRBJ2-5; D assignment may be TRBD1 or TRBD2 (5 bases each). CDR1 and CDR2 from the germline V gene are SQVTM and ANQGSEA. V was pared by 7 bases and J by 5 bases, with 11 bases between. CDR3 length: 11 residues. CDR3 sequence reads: CSGEGRETQYF. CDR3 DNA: TGCAGCGGAGAGGGGCGGGAGACCCAGTACTTC.

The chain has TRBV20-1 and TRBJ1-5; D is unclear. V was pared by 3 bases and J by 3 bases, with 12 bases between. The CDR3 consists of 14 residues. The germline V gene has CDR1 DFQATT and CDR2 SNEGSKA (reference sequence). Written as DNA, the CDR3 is TGCAGTGCTAGGGATAGAGGGTTCAATCAGCCCCAGCATTTT. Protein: CSARDRGFNQPQHF.

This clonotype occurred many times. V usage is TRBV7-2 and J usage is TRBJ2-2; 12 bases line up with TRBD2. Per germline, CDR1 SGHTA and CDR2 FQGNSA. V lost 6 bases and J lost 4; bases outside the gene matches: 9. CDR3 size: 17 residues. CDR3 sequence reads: CASRETSGSSGTGELFF. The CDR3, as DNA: TGTGCCAGCAGAGAGACTAGCGGGAGCTCGGGCACCGGGGAGCTGTTTTTT. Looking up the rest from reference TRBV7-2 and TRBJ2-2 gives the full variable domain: GAGVSQSPSNKVTEKGKDVELRCDPISGHTALYWYRQSLGQGLEFLIYFQGNSAPDKSGLPSDRFSAERTGGSVSTLTIQRTQQEDSAVYLCASRETSGSSGTGELFFGEGSRLTVL.